The 2 T cell receptor beta chains in this list originate from one sample, sequenced in a study of blood T cell repertoires in COVID-19 (dated by TCRdb to 2020 to 2022). Libraries were built with the immunoSEQ multiplex PCR assay. The clones in this table, taken by TCRdb from immuneACCESS, are in-frame only. Not every clone is retained; where verified, under half of the shortfall comes from an unresolved V gene, and the cause of the rest is unknown. The sample table shows hundreds of thousands of clones, and about nine tenths are seen once. The biggest ten clones account for roughly 5.2% of the sample. Specimen: PBMCs or T cells enriched from blood (not recorded which). The receptors shown here come from a man between 60 and 75 years old who had recovered from COVID-19.

This rearrangement joins TRBV3-1 (or the pseudogene TRBV3-2) to TRBJ2-7; 9 nucleotides match TRBD1. V was pared by 7 bases and J by 1 base, with 8 bases of the junction left unmatched. The CDR3 sequence is 15 residues long. Germline V lookup: CDR1 LGHDT, CDR2 YNNKEL (reference sequence). The CDR3 nucleotides are TGTGCCAGCACCCAGGCAGGGACAGGGTCCTACGAGCAGTACTTC. It translates to CASTQAGTGSYEQYF.

The chain carries TRBV11-2 and TRBJ2-2; the D gene is possibly TRBD1 (6 bases). The V gene's germline CDR1 is SGHAT and CDR2 FQNNGV. Trimming pared 2 bases from V and 8 bases from J, leaving 12 bases between. The CDR3 covers 14 residues. This CDR3 reads CASSLSHRVGELFF. The CDR3 coding sequence is TGTGCCAGCAGCTTATCGCACAGGGTGGGGGAGCTGTTTTTT.